A selection of T cell receptor beta chains follows, all from one sample in a study of blood T cell repertoires in COVID-19. Here immunoSEQ multiplex PCR was the method, and the copy in TCRdb shows in-frame clones only, minus some. The sample has about 270,000 clones, approximately 90% seen once. Input material: PBMCs or T cells enriched from blood (not recorded which). The source is a middle-aged woman with acute COVID-19. CDR3s include the opening cysteine and the closing phenylalanine or tryptophan. D genes are given only for firm matches. Clone size is shown for a subset of rows, as once, few, many or a class of expanded clone.

TRBJ1-6 TRBV2 TRBD1 . CASSRTGGNSPLHF TGTGCCAGTTCTCGGACAGGTGGGAATTCACCCCTCCACTTT
TRBJ2-3 TRBV2 . . CASSAGSGTDTQYF TGTGCCAGCAGTGCTGGTAGCGGTACAGATACGCAGTATTTT
TRBJ2-7 TRBV6-5 TRBD1 . CASSSTGASYEQYF TGTGCCAGCAGTTCTACAGGGGCCTCATACGAGCAGTACTTC
TRBJ2-1 TRBV7-2 . . CASSLAGEQFF TGTGCCAGCAGCTTGGCAGGCGAGCAGTTCTTC
TRBJ1-2 TRBV30 . . CAWSPLNYGYTF TGTGCCTGGAGTCCCCTTAACTATGGCTACACCTTC
TRBJ1-2 TRBV6-5 TRBD1 . CASRTGTEIYYGYTF TGTGCCAGCAGGACCGGGACAGAGATATACTATGGCTACACCTTC
TRBJ1-5 TRBV6-2/TRBV6-3 . . CASSPVSGQPQHF TGTGCCAGCAGTCCCGTTTCCGGTCAGCCCCAGCATTTT
TRBJ2-2 TRBV12-3/TRBV12-4 . . CASSSTGELFF TGTGCCAGCAGTTCTACCGGGGAGCTGTTTTTT
TRBJ2-5 TRBV14 TRBD1 . CASSQGTGTQYF TGTGCCAGCAGCCAAGGGACAGGGACCCAGTACTTC
TRBJ2-7 TRBV7-2 TRBD1 few CASSLALQGSEQYF TGTGCCAGCAGCTTAGCGCTACAGGGGTCCGAGCAGTACTTC
TRBJ1-1 TRBV5-6 TRBD1 . CASRRQGGGTEAFF TGTGCCAGCAGGCGACAGGGGGGAGGCACTGAAGCTTTCTTT
TRBJ2-2 TRBV21-1 . . CASSPRGTTGELFF TGTGCCAGCAGCCCTCGTGGGACTACCGGGGAGCTGTTTTTT
TRBJ2-7 TRBV5-1 TRBD1 . CASSLVQGVGEQYF TGCGCCAGCAGCTTGGTACAGGGGGTAGGCGAGCAGTACTTC
TRBJ2-3 TRBV5-6 TRBD1 . CASSLGQGQADTQYF TGTGCCAGCAGCTTGGGACAGGGACAGGCAGATACGCAGTATTTT
TRBJ2-1 TRBV24-1 TRBD2 . CATSDSGTTDNEQFF TGTGCCACCAGTGACTCCGGGACTACTGACAATGAGCAGTTCTTC
TRBJ1-5 TRBV5-8 . . CASTSGTYSNQPQHF TGTGCCAGCACCTCGGGAACGTATAGCAATCAGCCCCAGCATTTT
TRBJ2-1 TRBV13 TRBD2 . CASRGREGRSYNEQFF TGTGCCAGCAGAGGGCGGGAGGGCCGGTCCTACAATGAGCAGTTCTTC
TRBJ2-7 TRBV4-3 TRBD2 . CASSQDRTSFSYEQYF TGCGCCAGCAGCCAAGATCGGACTAGTTTCTCCTACGAGCAGTACTTC
TRBJ1-5 TRBV6-5 . . CASSPAGGQKQPQHF TGTGCCAGCAGCCCAGCGGGGGGGCAGAAACAGCCCCAGCATTTT
TRBJ2-5 TRBV28 TRBD1 . CASSPVPGQGLETQYF TGTGCCAGCAGTCCAGTCCCGGGACAGGGTTTGGAGACCCAGTACTTC
TRBJ1-2 TRBV25-1 TRBD1 . CASSGGQNYGYTF TGTGCCAGCAGTGGGGGACAGAACTATGGCTACACCTTC
TRBJ2-1 TRBV14 . . CASSQAIRGEQFF TGTGCCAGCAGCCAAGCCATCAGGGGAGAGCAGTTCTTC
TRBJ2-1 TRBV6-7 TRBD1 once CARERGQGVNEQFF TGTGCCAGGGAAAGGGGACAGGGGGTCAATGAGCAGTTCTTC
TRBJ2-5 TRBV7-3 . once CASSLVGGGSGLQETQYF TGTGCCAGCAGCTTAGTAGGTGGGGGTTCGGGACTTCAAGAGACCCAGTACTTC
TRBJ2-7 TRBV7-6 . . CASSPMGWNGGGYEQYF TGTGCCAGCAGTCCCATGGGGTGGAACGGGGGTGGCTACGAGCAGTACTTC
TRBJ1-2 TRBV5-5 . . CASSLTGGNYGYTF TGTGCCAGCAGCTTAACAGGCGGTAACTATGGCTACACCTTC
TRBJ2-1 TRBV24-1 . . CATSDSGLISWFF TGTGCCACCAGTGATTCAGGTCTCATCTCCTGGTTCTTC
TRBJ1-1 TRBV13 . . CASSLSDLSAFF TGTGCCAGCAGCCTATCGGACTTATCGGCTTTCTTT
TRBJ2-1 TRBV12-3/TRBV12-4 . once CASTLRSREQFF TGTGCCAGCACCTTACGGTCACGGGAGCAGTTCTTC
TRBJ1-1 TRBV7-2 . . CASSFSQRNTEAFF TGTGCCAGCAGCTTCAGTCAAAGGAACACTGAAGCTTTCTTT
TRBJ2-1 TRBV28 TRBD2 . CASRATSGGINEQFF TGTGCCAGCAGGGCGACTAGCGGGGGGATTAATGAGCAGTTCTTC
TRBJ1-1 TRBV19 . . CASSIEAARIEGDTEAFF TGTGCCAGTAGTATAGAAGCGGCGAGAATTGAGGGGGACACTGAAGCTTTCTTT
TRBJ2-7 TRBV3-1/TRBV3-2 TRBD2 . CASSQNGNGRFNEQYF TGTGCCAGCAGCCAGAATGGGAACGGGAGGTTCAACGAGCAGTACTTC
TRBJ2-7 TRBV30 . once CAWSVSLLYEQYF TGTGCCTGGAGTGTAAGCCTCCTCTACGAGCAGTACTTC
TRBJ2-3 TRBV4-2 TRBD1 . CASSHGTGRSTDTQYF TGTGCCAGCAGCCACGGGACAGGGAGAAGCACAGATACGCAGTATTTT
TRBJ2-5 TRBV4-1 . . CASSQDPQETQYF TGCGCCAGCAGCCAAGATCCTCAGGAGACCCAGTACTTC
TRBJ2-7 TRBV27 TRBD1 . CASSSLGTGATYEQYF TGTGCCAGCAGTTCCCTCGGGACAGGGGCCACCTACGAGCAGTACTTC
TRBJ2-1 TRBV30 . . CAWWDSHNEQFF TGTGCCTGGTGGGACTCCCACAATGAGCAGTTCTTC
TRBJ2-5 TRBV12-3/TRBV12-4 . once CASSLRNQATQYF TGTGCCAGCAGTCTACGTAATCAGGCGACCCAGTACTTC
TRBJ2-1 TRBV7-9 . . CASSPGPPQSSYNEQFF TGTGCCAGCAGCCCTGGGCCGCCTCAAAGCTCCTACAATGAGCAGTTCTTC
TRBJ2-1 TRBV2 . . CASRGRGSEQFF TGTGCCAGCAGGGGGCGGGGCTCTGAGCAGTTCTTC
TRBJ1-2 TRBV27 TRBD1 few CASRDRGMGYTF TGTGCCAGCAGGGACAGGGGGATGGGCTACACCTTC
TRBJ1-6 TRBV3-1/TRBV3-2 TRBD1 once CASSQVKGASSPLHF TGTGCCAGCAGCCAAGTCAAGGGGGCCTCTTCACCCCTCCACTTT
TRBJ2-2 TRBV4-1 . . CASSQGGATGELFF TGCGCCAGCAGCCAAGGAGGAGCAACCGGGGAGCTGTTTTTT
TRBJ1-5 TRBV7-8 TRBD1 . CASSSGQTYQPQHF TGTGCCAGCAGCTCGGGACAGACATATCAGCCCCAGCATTTT
TRBJ1-1 TRBV18 . . CASSPRATNTEAFF TGTGCCAGCTCACCGAGGGCGACGAACACTGAAGCTTTCTTT
TRBJ2-3 TRBV27 TRBD1 . CASRLQGASITDTQYF TGTGCCAGCAGATTACAGGGGGCAAGTATCACAGATACGCAGTATTTT
TRBJ2-7 TRBV5-6 TRBD1 . CASSGGTGRYEQYF TGTGCCAGCAGCGGGGGGACAGGGCGCTACGAGCAGTACTTC
TRBJ1-2 TRBV5-6 TRBD1 . CASSLDTGQAVNYGYTF TGTGCCAGCAGCTTGGACACAGGACAGGCGGTTAACTATGGCTACACCTTC
TRBJ2-2 TRBV19 . . CASSSQGRDTGELFF TGTGCCAGTAGTTCTCAGGGGCGTGACACCGGGGAGCTGTTTTTT
TRBJ1-1 TRBV28 . . CASSFRLTSGSEAFF TGTGCCAGCAGTTTCAGACTGACCTCGGGGTCTGAAGCTTTCTTT
TRBJ1-1 TRBV7-2 TRBD1 few CASSSQRDRVGMNTEAFF TGTGCCAGCAGCTCTCAAAGGGACAGGGTCGGCATGAACACTGAAGCTTTCTTT
TRBJ2-1 TRBV6-5 TRBD2 . CASSYSMTSGYNEQFF TGTGCCAGCAGTTACTCGATGACTAGCGGGTACAATGAGCAGTTCTTC